The 25 T cell receptor beta chains given below trace back to one sample, sequenced in a study of shared clonotypes between healthy human individuals. Produced via immunoSEQ multiplex PCR; TCRdb's table is partial and in-frame only. This table has about 2,500,000 clones, more than 90% appearing once. The specimen was naive CD4+ T cells sorted from blood. Subset described: CD45RA+ positively selected. These receptors originate from a young man in good health.

Concerning this clone: At the DNA level, this CDR3 is encoded by other sequences in the same sample as well. In DNA, the CDR3 is TGTGCCAGCAGCCCAGAAGGGGCTGGAAACACCATATATTTT. The encoded protein is CASSPEGAGNTIYF. The chain couples TRBV9 to TRBJ1-3; tentatively, D is TRBD1 (5 bases). CDR3 length equals 14 residues. Germline loops: CDR1 SGDLS, CDR2 YYNGEE. The V and J ends lost 4 bases and 2 bases respectively, with 10 bases between them.

As concerns this clone: Within the sample, other DNA sequences also encode this same CDR3. The chain recombines TRBV10-3 with TRBJ1-4; D is unclear. The V gene lost 4 bases and the J gene lost 4 bases, with 4 bases spanning the gap. The CDR3 sequence is 12 residues long. The germline gives CDR1 ENHRY, CDR2 SYGVKD. CDR3 DNA: TGTGCCATCAGTGTGGGTAATGAAAAACTGTTTTTT. It translates to CAISVGNEKLFF.

Comments on this clone: The sample contains more than one DNA sequence encoding this CDR3. The chain recombines TRBV18 with TRBJ1-4, with D perhaps TRBD1 (5 bases). Germline assignment: CDR1 KGHSH and CDR2 LQKENI. V was clipped by 4 bases and J by 0 bases, with 9 bases between them. This CDR3 comprises 15 residues. Here the CDR3 reads CASSLGTATNEKLFF. The CDR3 DNA sequence: TGTGCCAGCTCACTCGGGACGGCAACTAATGAAAAACTGTTTTTT.

V is TRBV12-5 and J is TRBJ2-3, with D perhaps matching TRBD2 (6 bases). CDR1 is LGHNT and CDR2 is FRNRAP in the germline V gene. The CDR3 loop spans 16 amino acids. Trimming took off 7 bases at V and 1 base at J, with 18 bases between the two ends. CDR3 sequence (DNA): TGTGCTAGTGCCCCCGCGGCCGGGGGAGGCACAGATACGCAGTATTTT. It encodes CASAPAAGGGTDTQYF.

This clone was recorded a few times. The chain carries TRBV7-9 and TRBJ1-6, with D perhaps TRBD1 (5 bases). This CDR3 comprises 14 residues. V was trimmed by 5 bases and J by 12 bases, leaving 17 bases between them. CDR1 is SEHNR, CDR2 FQNEAQ, per germline (reference sequence). CDR3 DNA: TGTGCCAGCAGCCTGGGACTAGCTAAGGAACCCCTCCACTTT. This codes for CASSLGLAKEPLHF.

The rearrangement uses TRBV30 and TRBJ1-3, with 7 bases aligning to TRBD1. Germline CDR1 is GTSNPN and CDR2 is SVGIG (reference sequence). CDR3 length: 13 residues. Unmatched junction bases numbered 6, after V lost 8 bases and J lost 2 bases. CDR3 protein: CARGTAPGNTIYF. In DNA, the CDR3 is TGTGCCCGGGGGACAGCCCCTGGAAACACCATATATTTT.

The chain employs TRBV7-2 and TRBJ1-4, with unresolved D. The germline V and J ends were trimmed by 2 bases and 2 bases, with 9 bases remaining between them. This CDR3 contains 15 residues. Germline CDR1 is SGHTA and CDR2 is FQGNSA. The CDR3 DNA follows: TGTGCCAGCAGCTTATCGGGAGTGACTAATGAAAAACTGTTTTTT. Translating gives CASSLSGVTNEKLFF.

The chain employs TRBV11-1 and TRBJ2-5; D is unclear. The V gene lost 5 bases and the J gene lost 5 bases, with 12 bases spanning the gap. The CDR3 length is 13 residues. CDR1 is SGHAT and CDR2 is FQDESV in the germline V gene (reference sequence). CDR3 DNA sequence: TGTGCCAGCAGCCCAGGCCCCGGGGAGACCCAGTACTTC. The encoded protein is CASSPGPGETQYF.

The chain recombines TRBV11-3 with TRBJ1-4, with TRBD1 identical over 10 bases. The junction had 11 bases not matched to a gene; V was cut back by 5 bases and J by 8 bases. The CDR3 runs 16 residues. Germline V gene sequence: CDR1 SGHNT, CDR2 YENEEA. In nucleotides, the CDR3 is TGTGCCAGCAGCCCAGGCGTGACAGGGGGCAGAGAAAAACTGTTTTTT. It encodes CASSPGVTGGREKLFF.

This chain connects TRBV11-2 to TRBJ2-3; 8 bases align to TRBD2. After removal of 2 bases from V and 2 bases from J, the junction contained 12 bases not matched to a gene. The CDR3 runs 18 residues. Germline CDR1 reads SGHAT; CDR2 reads FQNNGV. CDR3: CASSLTGRILAATDTQYF. In DNA, the CDR3 is TGTGCCAGCAGCTTAACGGGGAGGATACTAGCGGCCACAGATACGCAGTATTTT.

The chain employs TRBV4-1 and TRBJ2-3; 7 bases agree with TRBD2. V lost 4 bases to trimming and J lost 3 bases; unmatched junction nucleotides: 7. The CDR3 totals 15 residues. In germline, CDR1 is MGHRA, CDR2 YSYEKL. CDR3 in DNA: TGCGCCAGCAGCCCGGACTTGGGGGGGACAGATACGCAGTATTTT. Translating it yields CASSPDLGGTDTQYF.

In the case of this clone: Other DNA sequences in the same sample also yield this CDR3. The chain is built from TRBV11-2 and TRBJ1-5, with D hard to call. This CDR3 is 14 amino acids long. The V end was cut by 1 base, the J end by 0 bases, with 4 bases between. From germline, CDR1 is SGHAT and CDR2 FQNNGV. CDR3 in amino acids: CASSLAGSNQPQHF. The DNA of the CDR3 is TGTGCCAGCAGCTTAGCCGGTAGCAATCAGCCCCAGCATTTT.

Notes on this clone: Other DNA sequences in the sample encode the same CDR3. The CDR3 coding sequence is TGCGCCAGCAGCTCGGGGGGCATAACCGGGGAGCTGTTTTTT. It specifies CASSSGGITGELFF. V usage is TRBV5-1 and J usage is TRBJ2-2; possible D gene TRBD2, 7 bases. V lost 3 bases, J lost 5 bases, and 11 bases lay in between. The germline V gene encodes CDR1 SGHRS and CDR2 YFSETQ. The CDR3 length is 14 residues.

This chain connects TRBV6-6 to TRBJ2-3, with D hard to call. There are 13 residues in the CDR3. The ends were cut back, 9 bases at V and 1 base at J, with 11 bases in the middle. Germline CDR1 reads MNHNY; CDR2 reads SVGAGI (reference sequence). The CDR3 here is CASVKVGTDTQYF. CDR3 DNA: TGTGCCAGTGTTAAGGTGGGCACAGATACGCAGTATTTT.

The V call is TRBV5-5, the J call TRBJ2-7; the match to TRBD1 covers 9 bases. The germline CDR1 and CDR2 sequences are SGHKS and YYEKEE (reference sequence). This CDR3 contains 13 residues. Trimming cost V 4 bases and J 3 bases; bases outside gene matches: 2. CDR3 region: CASSGDRDYEQYF. CDR3 DNA: TGTGCCAGCAGCGGGGACAGGGACTACGAGCAGTACTTC.

V and J are TRBV5-1 and TRBJ2-7; D is possibly TRBD1 (6 bases). The CDR3 length is 14 residues. V was clipped by 6 bases and J by 6 bases, with 19 bases between them. Germline-derived CDR1 and CDR2 are SGHRS and YFSETQ. CDR3 loop: CASTSEGVISEQYF. The CDR3 region has the DNA TGCGCCAGCACCTCCGAGGGGGTCATATCCGAGCAGTACTTC.

The chain carries TRBV4-1 and TRBJ1-4; 8 bases are a match to TRBD1. Per the germline V gene, CDR1 is MGHRA and CDR2 is YSYEKL. The V segment lost 2 bases and the J segment 7 bases; nucleotides outside the gene matches: 3. The CDR3 consists of 14 residues. CDR3 sequence (DNA): TGCGCCAGCAGCCAACCCGACAGGGGTGAAAAACTGTTTTTT. Amino acid sequence: CASSQPDRGEKLFF.

In regard to this clone: The same CDR3 is also encoded by other DNA sequences in this sample. The V gene is TRBV19, the J gene TRBJ1-4; D remains unclear. V was cut by 6 bases and J by 0 bases, with 8 bases left in between. This CDR3 has 14 residues. The V gene's germline CDR1 is LNHDA and CDR2 SQIVND (reference sequence). The CDR3 sequence: CASRRGTTNEKLFF. The CDR3 DNA is TGTGCCAGTAGAAGAGGGACAACTAATGAAAAACTGTTTTTT.

This chain links TRBV6-5 with TRBJ2-1; D is unclear. Germline assignment: CDR1 MNHEY and CDR2 SVGAGI. This CDR3 is 15 amino acids long. Between the trimmed V and J ends, which lost 6 bases and 2 bases, there was a span of 14 bases. The CDR3 spells CASRFLGSAYNEQFF. For the CDR3, the DNA is TGTGCCAGCAGATTTCTAGGGTCCGCCTACAATGAGCAGTTCTTC.

The gene calls are TRBV4-1 and TRBJ2-7, with TRBD1 as a possible D gene (6 bases). V was pared by 0 bases and J by 8 bases, with 8 bases between. CDR1 and CDR2 (germline): MGHRA, YSYEKL. This CDR3 has 12 residues. The CDR3, as DNA: TGCGCCAGCAGCCAAGAAGGACAGAAGCAGTACTTC. Encoded protein: CASSQEGQKQYF.

V is TRBV10-3 and J is TRBJ2-1, with a possible D match to TRBD2 (5 bases). V dropped 0 bases and J dropped 8 bases, with 14 bases sitting between them. Germline loops: CDR1 ENHRY, CDR2 SYGVKD. This CDR3 is built from 15 residues. CDR3 amino acids: CAISESSGSWDEQFF. The CDR3 DNA is TGTGCCATCAGTGAGTCGAGCGGTAGCTGGGATGAGCAGTTCTTC.

This clone was seen once. The chain has TRBV5-1 and TRBJ2-7; D is ambiguous. V lost 7 bases, J lost 5 bases, and 19 bases lay in between. This CDR3 has 14 amino acids. In germline, CDR1 is SGHRS, CDR2 YFSETQ. The CDR3 region has the DNA TGCGCCAGCGGCCCCGACCCGGGTCGCGACGAGCAGTACTTC. It translates to CASGPDPGRDEQYF.

CDR3 region: CASSYAQGSGNTIYF. The CDR3 DNA follows: TGTGCCAGCAGTTATGCGCAGGGCTCTGGAAACACCATATATTTT. The chain joins TRBV6-6 to TRBJ1-3; D may be TRBD1 (5 bases). The length of the CDR3 is 15 residues. CDR1 MNHNY and CDR2 SVGAGI come from the germline V gene (reference sequence). The V end was cut by 3 bases, the J end by 0 bases, with 9 bases between.

The chain uses TRBV7-2 and TRBJ2-2; D is ambiguous. The CDR3 contains 14 residues. Germline V gene sequence: CDR1 SGHTA, CDR2 FQGNSA. V lost 1 base to trimming and J lost 8 bases, with 11 bases between them. The chain's CDR3 is CASSLETLVGELFF. CDR3 bases: TGTGCCAGCAGCTTAGAAACCCTTGTGGGGGAGCTGTTTTTT.

This chain uses TRBV25-1 with TRBJ2-2; TRBD1 is a possible D gene (5 bases). V lost 3 bases and J lost 2, with 7 bases in between. Germline CDR1 is MGHDK and CDR2 is SYGVNS. The CDR3 runs 14 residues. The CDR3 is CASSEQGNTGELFF. The CDR3 nucleotides are TGTGCCAGCAGTGAGCAGGGAAACACCGGGGAGCTGTTTTTT.